This T cell receptor beta chain came from a study of PD-1 blockade in classical Hodgkin lymphoma. Sequenced by immunoSEQ multiplex PCR; TCRdb stores in-frame clones only, minus some. The sample comprises about 64,000 clones, approximately 92% of which are singletons, and 6.5% to 9.5% rests with the top ten. The V end was cut by 3 bases, the J end by 6 bases, with 13 bases between. This CDR3 comprises 14 residues. Germline CDR1 and CDR2: SNHLY and FYNNEI. As for time point: cycle 4 day 1 (C4D1), after 6 weeks of nivolumab. All trial patients relapsed after autologous stem cell transplantation. The TCR sequence derives from a human donor with classical Hodgkin lymphoma. The specimen was peripheral blood mononuclear cells (PBMCs), collected before the fourth cycle of nivolumab. V gene TRBV2 combines with J gene TRBJ2-3; the D gene is possibly TRBD1 (6 bases). CDR3 residues: CASSEDSPVDTQYF. CDR3 sequence (DNA): TGTGCCAGCAGTGAGGACAGCCCTGTGGATACGCAGTATTTT.